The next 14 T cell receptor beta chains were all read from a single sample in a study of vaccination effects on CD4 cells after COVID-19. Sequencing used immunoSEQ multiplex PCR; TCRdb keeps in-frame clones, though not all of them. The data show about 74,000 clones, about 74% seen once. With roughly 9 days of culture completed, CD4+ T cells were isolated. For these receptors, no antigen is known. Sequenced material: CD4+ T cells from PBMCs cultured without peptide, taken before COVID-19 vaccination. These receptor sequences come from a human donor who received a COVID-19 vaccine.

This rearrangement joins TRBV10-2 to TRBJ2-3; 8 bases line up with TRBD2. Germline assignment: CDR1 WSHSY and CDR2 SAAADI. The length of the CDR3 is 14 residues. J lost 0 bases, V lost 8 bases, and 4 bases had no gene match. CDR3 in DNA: TGCGCCAGCCTGAGCGGGGGAAGCACAGATACGCAGTATTTT. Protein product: CASLSGGSTDTQYF.

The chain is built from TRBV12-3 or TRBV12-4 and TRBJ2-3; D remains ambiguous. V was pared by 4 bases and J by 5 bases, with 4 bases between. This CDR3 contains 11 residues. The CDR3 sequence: CASSSRDTQYF. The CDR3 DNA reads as TGTGCCAGCAGTTCCCGAGATACGCAGTATTTT.

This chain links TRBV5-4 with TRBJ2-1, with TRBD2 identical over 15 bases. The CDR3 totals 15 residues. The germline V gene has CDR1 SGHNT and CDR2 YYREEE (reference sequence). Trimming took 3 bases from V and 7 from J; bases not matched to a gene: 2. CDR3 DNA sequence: TGTGCCAGCAGCTCGGGACTAGCGGGGGGTAATGAGCAGTTCTTC. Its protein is CASSSGLAGGNEQFF.

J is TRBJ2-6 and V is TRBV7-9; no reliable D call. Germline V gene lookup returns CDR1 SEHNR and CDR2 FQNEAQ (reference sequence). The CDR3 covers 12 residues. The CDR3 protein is CAIPSGANVLTF. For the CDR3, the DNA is TGTGCAATTCCATCTGGGGCCAACGTCCTGACTTTC.

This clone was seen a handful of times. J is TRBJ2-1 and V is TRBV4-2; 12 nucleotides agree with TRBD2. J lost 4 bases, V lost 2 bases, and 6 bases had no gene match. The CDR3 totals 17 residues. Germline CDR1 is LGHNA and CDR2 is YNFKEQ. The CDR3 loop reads CASSQRLAGGLYNEQFF. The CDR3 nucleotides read TGTGCCAGCAGCCAACGTCTAGCGGGGGGGCTTTACAATGAGCAGTTCTTC.

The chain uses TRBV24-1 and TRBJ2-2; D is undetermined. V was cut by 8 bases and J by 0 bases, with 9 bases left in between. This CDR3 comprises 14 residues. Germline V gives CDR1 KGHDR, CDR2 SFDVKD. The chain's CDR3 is CATKDPANTGELFF. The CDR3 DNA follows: TGTGCCACCAAGGACCCCGCGAACACCGGGGAGCTGTTTTTT.

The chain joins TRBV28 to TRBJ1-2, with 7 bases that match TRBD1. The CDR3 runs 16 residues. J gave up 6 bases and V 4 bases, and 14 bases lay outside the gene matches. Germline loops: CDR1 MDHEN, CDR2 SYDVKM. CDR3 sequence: CASSSIGQVERDGYTF. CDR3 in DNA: TGTGCCAGCAGTTCGATAGGACAGGTGGAACGGGATGGCTACACCTTC.

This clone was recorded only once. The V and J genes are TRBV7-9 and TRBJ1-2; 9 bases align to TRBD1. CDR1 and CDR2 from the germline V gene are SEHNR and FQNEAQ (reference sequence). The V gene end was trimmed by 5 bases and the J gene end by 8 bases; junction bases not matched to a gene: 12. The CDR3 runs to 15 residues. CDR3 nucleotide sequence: TGTGCCAGCAGCACCACAGGGGGCGCGGTACTAGGCTACACCTTC. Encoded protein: CASSTTGGAVLGYTF.

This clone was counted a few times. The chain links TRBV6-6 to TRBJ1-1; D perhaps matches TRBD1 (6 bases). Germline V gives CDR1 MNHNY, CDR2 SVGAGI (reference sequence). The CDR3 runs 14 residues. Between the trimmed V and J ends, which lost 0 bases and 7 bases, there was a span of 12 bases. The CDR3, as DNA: TGTGCCAGCAGTTACTCCCCGGGGGCGGTTGAAGCTTTCTTT. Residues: CASSYSPGAVEAFF.

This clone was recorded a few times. For the CDR3, the DNA is TGTGCCAGCAGCGACAGGCAGGGTGAGCAGTTCTTC. The encoded protein is CASSDRQGEQFF. The chain combines TRBV9 with TRBJ2-1, with D possibly being TRBD1 (5 bases). The V end lost 3 bases, the J end lost 9 bases, and 10 bases lay between the germline ends. The CDR3 loop spans 12 amino acids. Germline assignment: CDR1 SGDLS and CDR2 YYNGEE.

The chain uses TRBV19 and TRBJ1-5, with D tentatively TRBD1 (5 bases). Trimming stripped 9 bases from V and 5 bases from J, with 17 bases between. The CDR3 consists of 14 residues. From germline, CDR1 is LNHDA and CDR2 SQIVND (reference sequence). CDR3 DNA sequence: TGTGCCAGCTCCGGGACCTTAGGGCATCAGCCCCAGCATTTT. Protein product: CASSGTLGHQPQHF.

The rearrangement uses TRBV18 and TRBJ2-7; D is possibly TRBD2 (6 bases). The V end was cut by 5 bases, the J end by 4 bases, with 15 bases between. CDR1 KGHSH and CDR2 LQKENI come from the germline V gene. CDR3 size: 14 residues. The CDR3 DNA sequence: TGTGCCAGCTCAAAGGAGGGGTTTTTGTACGAGCAGTACGTC. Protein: CASSKEGFLYEQYV.

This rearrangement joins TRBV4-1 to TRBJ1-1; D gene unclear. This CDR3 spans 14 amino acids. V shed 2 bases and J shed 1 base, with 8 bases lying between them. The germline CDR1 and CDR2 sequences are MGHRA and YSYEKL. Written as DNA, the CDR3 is TGCGCCAGCAGCCAATGGACCGGGAACACTGAAGCTTTCTTT. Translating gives CASSQWTGNTEAFF.

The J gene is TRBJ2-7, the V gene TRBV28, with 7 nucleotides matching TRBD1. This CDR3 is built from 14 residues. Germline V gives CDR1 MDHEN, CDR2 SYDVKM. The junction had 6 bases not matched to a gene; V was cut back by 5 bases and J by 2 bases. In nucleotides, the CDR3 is TGTGCCAGCAGTGTGACAGGGTTCGCCTACGAGCAGTACGTC. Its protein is CASSVTGFAYEQYV.